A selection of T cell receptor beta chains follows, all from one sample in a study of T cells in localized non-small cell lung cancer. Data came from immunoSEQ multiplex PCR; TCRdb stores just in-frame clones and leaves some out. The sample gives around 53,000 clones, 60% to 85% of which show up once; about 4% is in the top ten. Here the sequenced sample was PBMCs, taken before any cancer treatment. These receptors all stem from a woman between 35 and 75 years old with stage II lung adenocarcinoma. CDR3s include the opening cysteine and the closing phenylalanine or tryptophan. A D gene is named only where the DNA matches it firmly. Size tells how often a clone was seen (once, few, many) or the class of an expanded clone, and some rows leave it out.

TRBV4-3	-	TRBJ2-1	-	CASSQDYVDYDEQFF	TGCGCCAGCAGCCAAGATTACGTGGATTACGATGAGCAGTTCTTC
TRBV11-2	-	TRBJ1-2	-	CASSLGQNYGYTF	TGTGCCAGCAGCTTGGGACAAAACTATGGCTACACCTTC
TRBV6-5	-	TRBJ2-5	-	CASTGETQYF	TGTGCCAGCACCGGGGAGACCCAGTACTTC
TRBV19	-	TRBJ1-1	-	CASSNVEGITEAFF	TGTGCCAGTAGTAACGTAGAAGGGATCACTGAAGCTTTCTTT
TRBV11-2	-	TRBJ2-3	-	CASNLKGGASDTQYF	TGTGCCAGCAACCTAAAGGGGGGCGCCTCAGATACGCAGTATTTT
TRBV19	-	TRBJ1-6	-	CASTPGTARSPLHF	TGTGCCAGTACCCCGGGGACCGCTCGTTCACCCCTCCACTTT
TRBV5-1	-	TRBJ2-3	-	CASSSTATPTDTQYF	TGCGCCAGCAGCTCGACGGCTACCCCCACAGATACGCAGTATTTT
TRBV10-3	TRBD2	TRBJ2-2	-	CAIRGGTTGELFF	TGTGCCATCAGGGGGGGGACCACCGGGGAGCTGTTTTTT
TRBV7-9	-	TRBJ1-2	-	CASSLEGLYGYTF	TGTGCCAGCAGCTTAGAGGGCCTATATGGCTACACCTTC
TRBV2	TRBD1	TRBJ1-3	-	CASSPTGPSGNTIYF	TGTGCCAGCAGTCCGACAGGGCCCTCTGGAAACACCATATATTTT
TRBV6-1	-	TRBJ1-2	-	CASSAADLYGYTF	TGTGCCAGCAGTGCAGCCGACCTCTATGGCTACACCTTC
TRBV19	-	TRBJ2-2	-	CASSIEGDAGELFF	TGTGCCAGTAGTATAGAAGGAGACGCCGGGGAGCTGTTTTTT
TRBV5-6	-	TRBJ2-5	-	CASSLVGTGETQYF	TGTGCCAGCAGCTTGGTGGGGACGGGTGAGACCCAGTACTTC
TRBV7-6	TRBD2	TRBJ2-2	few	CASSLGGLVWTGELFF	TGTGCCAGCAGCTTAGGGGGACTAGTATGGACCGGGGAGCTGTTTTTT
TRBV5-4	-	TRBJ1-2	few	CASSRTGSYGYTF	TGTGCCAGCAGCAGAACGGGGTCCTATGGCTACACCTTC
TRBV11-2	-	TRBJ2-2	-	CASSAFVNTGELFF	TGTGCCAGCAGCGCCTTCGTCAACACCGGGGAGCTGTTTTTT